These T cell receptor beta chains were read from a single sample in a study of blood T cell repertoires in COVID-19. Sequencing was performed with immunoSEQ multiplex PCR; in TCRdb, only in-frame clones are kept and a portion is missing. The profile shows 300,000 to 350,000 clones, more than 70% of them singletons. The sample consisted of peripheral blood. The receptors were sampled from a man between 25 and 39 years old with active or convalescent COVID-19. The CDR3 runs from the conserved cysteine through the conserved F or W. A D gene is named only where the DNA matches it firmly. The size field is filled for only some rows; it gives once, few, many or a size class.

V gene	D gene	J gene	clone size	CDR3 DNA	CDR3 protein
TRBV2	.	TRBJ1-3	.	TGTGCCAGCAGAAACGGAGGGACTGGAAACACCATATATTTT	CASRNGGTGNTIYF
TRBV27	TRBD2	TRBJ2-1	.	TGTGCCAGCAGTTTACCTCCCAGGGGTAGCGGGAGGAGAAATGAGCAGTTCTTC	CASSLPPRGSGRRNEQFF
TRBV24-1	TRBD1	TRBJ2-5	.	TGTGCCACCAGTTTGAGTGGAAGGGGGCAGCAAGAGACCCAGTACTTC	CATSLSGRGQQETQYF
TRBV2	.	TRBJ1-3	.	TGTGCCAGCACCCTCGCGAGGGAAGGAAACACCATATATTTT	CASTLAREGNTIYF
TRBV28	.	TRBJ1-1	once	TGTGCCAGCAGTTTGGGGCCTGAAGCTTTCTTT	CASSLGPEAFF
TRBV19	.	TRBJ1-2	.	TGTGCCAGTAGTACAGGGTCCGGCTATGGCTACACCTTC	CASSTGSGYGYTF
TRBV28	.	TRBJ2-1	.	TGTGCCAGCAGTTTGGCAGCCTACAATGAGCAGTTCTTC	CASSLAAYNEQFF
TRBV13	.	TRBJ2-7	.	TGTGCCAGCAGCTCGGGACCCGGGAGTCGCGAGCAGTACTTC	CASSSGPGSREQYF
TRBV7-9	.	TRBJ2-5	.	TGTGCCAGCAGCTTAGAGGTAGCAAGGGAGACCCAGTACTTC	CASSLEVARETQYF
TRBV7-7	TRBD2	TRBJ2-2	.	TGTGCCAGCAGCCAAGGAGCGGGAACCGACACCGGGGAGCTGTTTTTT	CASSQGAGTDTGELFF
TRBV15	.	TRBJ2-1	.	TGTGCCACCAGCAGAGATTATTCGGGAGCTGAGCAGTTCTTC	CATSRDYSGAEQFF
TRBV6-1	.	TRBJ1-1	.	TGTGCCAGCAGTGAGCTCAGCAGGGTAGACACTGAAGCTTTCTTT	CASSELSRVDTEAFF
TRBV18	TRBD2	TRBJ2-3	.	TGTGCCAGCTCACCAATGGGACTAGCGGCGGAGGGAGATACGCAGTATTTT	CASSPMGLAAEGDTQYF
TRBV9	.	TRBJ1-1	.	TGTGCCAGCAGCAGCACCAACAGGATTGAAGCTTTCTTT	CASSSTNRIEAFF
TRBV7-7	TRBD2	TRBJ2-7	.	TGTGCCAGCAGCCCCGGACTAGCGGGGGCCGAGCAGTACTTC	CASSPGLAGAEQYF
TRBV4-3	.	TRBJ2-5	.	TGCGCCAGCAGCCAGGGGAGCTCCGACAGGAGGGAGACCCAGTACTTC	CASSQGSSDRRETQYF
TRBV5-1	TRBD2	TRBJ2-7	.	TGCGCCAGCAGCCCTCTCCTAGCGGGAGGCTCCTACGAGCAGTACTTC	CASSPLLAGGSYEQYF
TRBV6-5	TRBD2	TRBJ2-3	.	TGTGCCAGCAATCCGGGACTAGCGGTAGATACGCAGTATTTT	CASNPGLAVDTQYF
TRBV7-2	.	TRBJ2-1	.	TGTGCCAGCAGCACCAACCCGGGTCTCAACAATGAGCAGTTCTTC	CASSTNPGLNNEQFF
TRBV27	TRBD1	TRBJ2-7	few	TGTGCCAGCAGAGGGACAGGGCTTCGAGAGCAGTACTTC	CASRGTGLREQYF
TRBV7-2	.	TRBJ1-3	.	TGTGCCAGCAGCCCGTATGTAGCTGGAAACACCATATATTTT	CASSPYVAGNTIYF
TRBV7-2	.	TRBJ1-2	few	TGTGCCAGCAGCTTAGTTTCAGGCGGAGGCCACTATGGCTACACCTTC	CASSLVSGGGHYGYTF
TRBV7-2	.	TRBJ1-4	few	TGTGCCAGCAGCTTAGAACAAGCTAATGAAAAACTGTTTTTT	CASSLEQANEKLFF
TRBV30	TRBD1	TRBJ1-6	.	TGTGCCTGCCGGGACAGATATAATTCACCCCTCCACTTT	CACRDRYNSPLHF
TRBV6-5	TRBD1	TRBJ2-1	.	TGTGCCAGCAGTTACGACAGGGTAACAAATGAGCAGTTCTTC	CASSYDRVTNEQFF
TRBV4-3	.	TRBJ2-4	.	TGCGCCAGCAGCCAAGATGGGAGGTGGGGCAACCGGGCCAAAAACATTCAGTACTTC	CASSQDGRWGNRAKNIQYF
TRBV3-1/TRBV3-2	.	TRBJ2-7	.	TGTGCCAGCAGCCAACCCTGGGGGGTCCCGGGCCGCTACGAGCAGTACTTC	CASSQPWGVPGRYEQYF
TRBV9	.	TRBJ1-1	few	TGTGCCAGCAGCCCCCCCGGCGGGGCTGAAGCTTTCTTT	CASSPPGGAEAFF
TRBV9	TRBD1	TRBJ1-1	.	TGTGCCAGCAGCTCGCAGGGGGCTCTGAACACTGAAGCTTTCTTT	CASSSQGALNTEAFF
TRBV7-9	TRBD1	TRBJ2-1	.	TGTGCCAGCAGCTTGGCCGCCGGGACAGGGGCCTACAATGAGCAGTTCTTC	CASSLAAGTGAYNEQFF
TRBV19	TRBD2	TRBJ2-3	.	TGTGCCAGTAGTATGGGCGGGGGGCTCTTTACGGAGAAACAGTATTTT	CASSMGGGLFTEKQYF
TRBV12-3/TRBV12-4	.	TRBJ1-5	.	TGTGCCAGCAGTGCAGGGGAACAGCCCCAGCATTTT	CASSAGEQPQHF
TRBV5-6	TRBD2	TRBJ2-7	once	TGTGCCAGCGGCCAGGAGGGAGGGCTGTTGGAGCAGTACTTC	CASGQEGGLLEQYF
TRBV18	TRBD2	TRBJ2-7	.	TGTGCCAGCTCACAACTAGCGGGCTACGAGCAGTACTTC	CASSQLAGYEQYF
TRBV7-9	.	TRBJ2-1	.	TGTGCCAGCAGCTCTCTAACTAGCAATGAGCAGTTCTTC	CASSSLTSNEQFF
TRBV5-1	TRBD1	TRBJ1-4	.	TGCGCCAGCAGCCCCGGCGGGACAGGGAGAGAAAAACTGTTTTTT	CASSPGGTGREKLFF
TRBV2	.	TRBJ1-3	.	TGTGCCAGCACGGGTTTCGATCGTAACACCATATATTTT	CASTGFDRNTIYF
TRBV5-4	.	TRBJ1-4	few	TGTGCCAGCAGCGGGACAAAGCGAGATGAAAAACTGTTTTTT	CASSGTKRDEKLFF
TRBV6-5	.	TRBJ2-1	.	TGTGCCAGTAGCCTTAGCTCCTACAATGAGCAGTTCTTC	CASSLSSYNEQFF
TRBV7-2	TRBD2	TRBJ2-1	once	TGTGCCAGCAGCACCCCCCTAGCGGGGACGTACAATGAGCAGTTCTTC	CASSTPLAGTYNEQFF
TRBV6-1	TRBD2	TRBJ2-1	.	TGTGCCAGCAGTGACTTACTCTCTAGCGGGAGGAGGGATGAGCAGTTCTTC	CASSDLLSSGRRDEQFF
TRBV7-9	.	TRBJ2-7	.	TGTGCCATCAACCCAGGGGCCCGCCCGGAAGAGCAGTACTTC	CAINPGARPEEQYF
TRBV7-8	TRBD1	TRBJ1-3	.	TGTGCCAGCAGTCCCCGCGGCGGGACAGATTCTGGAAACACCATATATTTT	CASSPRGGTDSGNTIYF
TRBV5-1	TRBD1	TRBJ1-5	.	TGCGCCAGCAGCGACAGGGACCCTCGGCCCCAGCATTTT	CASSDRDPRPQHF
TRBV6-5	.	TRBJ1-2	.	TGTGCCAGCAGTTACGGAGGGGAAACTAACTATGGCTACACCTTC	CASSYGGETNYGYTF
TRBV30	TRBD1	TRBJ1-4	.	TGTGCCTGGAGTCCCGGACAGGGGACTGAAAAACTGTTTTTT	CAWSPGQGTEKLFF
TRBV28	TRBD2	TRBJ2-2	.	TGTGCCAGCACCCTGACTAGCGGGGAGTTTGCCGGGGAGCTGTTTTTT	CASTLTSGEFAGELFF
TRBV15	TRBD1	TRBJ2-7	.	TGTGCCACCAGCACCCCAGGACAGGGGAAGTACGAGCAGTACTTC	CATSTPGQGKYEQYF
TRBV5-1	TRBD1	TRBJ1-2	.	TGCGCCAGCAGCCACCGGGACAGTTTTGATGGCTACACCTTC	CASSHRDSFDGYTF
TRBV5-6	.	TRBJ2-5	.	TGTGCCAGCAGCCCCGTTAACCCTCAGGGGCTTGGGACCCAGTACTTC	CASSPVNPQGLGTQYF